The next 20 T cell receptor beta chains were all read from a single sample in a study of blood T cell repertoires in COVID-19. Some clones are missing from TCRdb's copy, which holds only in-frame ones; the method was immunoSEQ multiplex PCR. Of some 60,000 clones in the sample, roughly 92% were seen once. The source material was peripheral blood. These TCRs come from a human donor in a cohort sampled during active COVID-19.

This chain links TRBV11-3 with TRBJ2-2; TRBD2 is a possible D gene (5 bases). The V end was cut by 9 bases, the J end by 1 base, with 9 bases between. Per the germline V gene, CDR1 is SGHNT and CDR2 is YENEEA. The CDR3 totals 13 residues. The CDR3 region is CARYEGNTGELFF. The CDR3 DNA reads as TGTGCCAGATATGAGGGGAACACCGGGGAGCTGTTTTTT.

The gene calls are TRBV5-1 and TRBJ1-2, with TRBD1 identical over 8 bases. The J segment lost 8 bases and the V segment lost 0 bases, leaving 6 bases of the junction unmatched. Germline V gene lookup returns CDR1 SGHRS and CDR2 YFSETQ. The CDR3 covers 14 residues. The CDR3 DNA reads TGCGCCAGCAGCTTGGGACAGGGGTTCGAGGGCTACACCTTC. Protein product: CASSLGQGFEGYTF.

CDR3 bases: TGCGCCAGCAGGTGGGACAGCCGAACCTACGAGCAGTACTTC. Residues: CASRWDSRTYEQYF. The J gene is TRBJ2-7, the V gene TRBV5-1; 7 bases align to TRBD1. The germline V gene encodes CDR1 SGHRS and CDR2 YFSETQ. This CDR3 has 14 residues. V was clipped by 5 bases and J by 2 bases; unmatched bases: 7.

This chain links TRBV21-1 with TRBJ2-2; TRBD1 reflects the table's D call only, with no check against the DNA. TRBV21-1 is designated a pseudogene. There are 12 residues in the CDR3. The CDR3 DNA reads as TGTGCCAGCGACAGAAACGACGGGGAGCTGTTTTTT. Translated, it gives CASDRNDGELFF.

The chain carries TRBV12-3 or TRBV12-4 and TRBJ1-2; D remains unclear. The CDR3 contains 12 residues. Trimming removed 4 bases at V and 3 bases at J, with 6 bases between. CDR3 sequence: CASSYGDYGYTF. CDR3 coding DNA: TGTGCCAGCAGTTATGGAGACTATGGCTACACCTTC.

The chain has TRBV11-3 and TRBJ2-7, with D possibly matching TRBD2 (5 bases). The CDR3 sequence is 13 residues long. V was clipped by 1 base and J by 7 bases, with 11 bases between them. Germline CDR1 and CDR2: SGHNT and YENEEA. CDR3 residues: CASSLGGRGEQYF. CDR3 nucleotides: TGTGCCAGCAGCTTAGGAGGCCGAGGGGAGCAGTACTTC. Full variable domain (remainder filled in from reference TRBV11-3 and TRBJ2-7): EAGVVQSPRYKIIEKKQPVAFWCNPISGHNTLYWYLQNLGQGPELLIRYENEEAVDDSQLPKDRFSAERLKGVDSTLKIQPAELGDSAVYLCASSLGGRGEQYFGPGTRLTVT.

In this sample, this clone turned up a few times. J is TRBJ2-1 and V is TRBV7-9; 9 bases match TRBD2. This CDR3 has 14 residues. The germline V gene has CDR1 SEHNR and CDR2 FQNEAQ (reference sequence). V was pared by 7 bases and J by 6 bases, with 7 bases of the junction left unmatched. The CDR3, as DNA: TGTGCCAGCAAAGGAATAGCGGGAGCCAATGAGCAGTTCTTC. It yields the protein CASKGIAGANEQFF.

The chain carries TRBV30 and TRBJ2-1; 13 positions agree with TRBD2. CDR3 length: 19 amino acids. J was trimmed by 2 bases and V by 4 bases; bases with no gene match: 14. In germline, CDR1 is GTSNPN, CDR2 SVGIG (reference sequence). DNA for the CDR3: TGTGCCTGGATAGGTACTAGCGGGAGGGTATTGGCCCCCTACAATGAGCAGTTCTTC. Its protein product is CAWIGTSGRVLAPYNEQFF. Drawing the rest from reference TRBV30 and TRBJ2-1, the complete variable domain is SQTIHQWPATLVQPVGSPLSLECTVEGTSNPNLYWYRQAAGRGLQLLFYSVGIGQISSEVPQNLSASRPQDRQFILSSKKLLLSDSGFYLCAWIGTSGRVLAPYNEQFFGPGTRLTVL.

The gene calls are TRBV27 and TRBJ1-1; 7 positions agree with TRBD1. Germline loops: CDR1 MNHEY, CDR2 SMNVEV (reference sequence). With 9 bases clipped from V and 0 bases from J, the junction kept 10 bases outside the gene matches. The CDR3 contains 15 residues. CDR3 protein: CASEGARRMNTEAFF. Here the CDR3 DNA reads TGTGCCAGTGAGGGGGCGCGAAGAATGAACACTGAAGCTTTCTTT.

The chain recombines TRBV4-1 with TRBJ1-1; possible D gene TRBD1, 5 bases. CDR3 length equals 16 residues. Trimming stripped 5 bases from V and 2 bases from J, with 18 bases between. Germline CDR1 and CDR2: MGHRA and YSYEKL. This CDR3 is CASSGWGGGVNTEAFF. The DNA of the CDR3 is TGCGCCAGCAGCGGCTGGGGGGGAGGAGTAAACACTGAAGCTTTCTTT.

This rearrangement joins TRBV3-1 (or the pseudogene TRBV3-2) to TRBJ1-2; TRBD1 is a possible D gene (5 bases). The CDR3 has 14 amino acids. V lost 1 base and J 5 bases, leaving 11 bases between the germline ends. Germline V gene lookup returns CDR1 LGHDT and CDR2 YNNKEL (reference sequence). CDR3 DNA sequence: TGTGCCAGCAGCCAAGTCGGACACCTTTATGGCTACACCTTC. Its translation: CASSQVGHLYGYTF.

The V call is TRBV6-1, the J call TRBJ1-1; tentatively, D is TRBD1 (5 bases). V lost 3 bases, J lost 3 bases, and 14 bases lay in between. Germline V gene data show CDR1 as MNHNS and CDR2 as SASEGT. The CDR3 spans 15 residues. CDR3 bases: TGTGCCAGCAGTGACGGGGGGGTTGGGGACACTGAAGCTTTCTTT. Translated, it gives CASSDGGVGDTEAFF.

The chain has TRBV6-2 or TRBV6-3 and TRBJ1-2; 7 positions agree with TRBD1. The CDR3 consists of 13 residues. Germline V gene lookup returns CDR1 MNHEY and CDR2 SVGEGT. The V and J ends lost 2 bases and 8 bases, in that order; junction bases with no gene match: 5. The CDR3 DNA sequence: TGTGCCAGCAGTTACACAGGGGTGAGGGGCTACACCTTC. Encoded protein: CASSYTGVRGYTF.

The chain combines TRBV10-3 with TRBJ2-7; D remains unclear. The ends were cut back, 8 bases at V and 6 bases at J, with 20 bases in the middle. The germline gives CDR1 ENHRY, CDR2 SYGVKD. This CDR3 is 14 amino acids long. In nucleotides, the CDR3 is TGTGCCATCCTCGACGGAGAGAAGCCTAGCGAGCAGTACTTC. As protein: CAILDGEKPSEQYF.

The chain carries TRBV7-8 and TRBJ2-7, with D possibly matching TRBD1 (6 bases). Trimming removed 5 bases from V and 3 bases from J, with 14 bases in between. The length of the CDR3 is 14 residues. Germline CDR1 reads SGHVS; CDR2 reads FQNEAQ. CDR3 sequence (DNA): TGTGCCAGCAGCCCTTACAGGGTTGGCTACGAGCAGTACTTC. This sequence encodes CASSPYRVGYEQYF.

The rearrangement uses TRBV15 and TRBJ1-1; D perhaps matches TRBD1 (5 bases). This CDR3 has 15 amino acids. Germline CDR1 is LNHNV and CDR2 is YYDKDF (reference sequence). The V end lost 4 bases, the J end lost 5 bases, and 17 bases lay between the germline ends. The CDR3 sequence is CATSKGLGVETEAFF. The DNA of the CDR3 is TGTGCCACCAGCAAGGGATTAGGGGTGGAGACTGAAGCTTTCTTT. The whole variable domain, filled in from reference TRBV15 and TRBJ1-1, reads DAMVIQNPRYQVTQFGKPVTLSCSQTLNHNVMYWYQQKSSQAPKLLFHYYDKDFNNEADTPDNFQSRRPNTSFCFLDIRSPGLGDTAMYLCATSKGLGVETEAFFGQGTRLTVV.

This chain links TRBV11-1 with TRBJ2-7; 12 bases are a match to TRBD2. Unmatched junction bases numbered 4, after V lost 1 base and J lost 6 bases. Germline CDR1 and CDR2: SGHAT and FQDESV (reference sequence). The CDR3 extends over 15 amino acids. The CDR3 coding sequence is TGTGCCAGCAGCTTAGGAGGGGGACTAGCGGGCGAGCAGTACTTC. Translation gives CASSLGGGLAGEQYF.

The gene calls are TRBV30 and TRBJ2-7; 13 nucleotides line up with TRBD2. The CDR3 is made up of 18 amino acids. V shed 4 bases and J 0 bases; nucleotides not matched to a gene: 12. Germline V gene lookup returns CDR1 GTSNPN and CDR2 SVGIG (reference sequence). CDR3 sequence reads: CAWNRVSGLAGSSYEQYF. DNA for the CDR3: TGTGCCTGGAATCGCGTGTCGGGACTAGCGGGGAGCTCCTACGAGCAGTACTTC.

This chain links TRBV11-2 with TRBJ2-7, with D perhaps matching TRBD1 (6 bases). This CDR3 spans 15 amino acids. CDR1 is SGHAT and CDR2 is FQNNGV in the germline V gene. Trimming pared 6 bases from V and 0 bases from J, leaving 15 bases between. The CDR3 reads CASSSTGTNSYEQYF. DNA of the CDR3: TGTGCCAGCAGTTCTACCGGGACAAACTCCTACGAGCAGTACTTC.

The rearrangement joins TRBV7-8 to TRBJ2-1, with D uncertain. Germline lookup yields CDR1 SGHVS and CDR2 FQNEAQ. The CDR3 totals 12 residues. The V end lost 5 bases, the J end lost 9 bases, and 11 bases lay between the germline ends. The CDR3 bases are TGTGCCAGCAGCCCCGGTACCGGTGAGCAGTTCTTC. Translating gives CASSPGTGEQFF.